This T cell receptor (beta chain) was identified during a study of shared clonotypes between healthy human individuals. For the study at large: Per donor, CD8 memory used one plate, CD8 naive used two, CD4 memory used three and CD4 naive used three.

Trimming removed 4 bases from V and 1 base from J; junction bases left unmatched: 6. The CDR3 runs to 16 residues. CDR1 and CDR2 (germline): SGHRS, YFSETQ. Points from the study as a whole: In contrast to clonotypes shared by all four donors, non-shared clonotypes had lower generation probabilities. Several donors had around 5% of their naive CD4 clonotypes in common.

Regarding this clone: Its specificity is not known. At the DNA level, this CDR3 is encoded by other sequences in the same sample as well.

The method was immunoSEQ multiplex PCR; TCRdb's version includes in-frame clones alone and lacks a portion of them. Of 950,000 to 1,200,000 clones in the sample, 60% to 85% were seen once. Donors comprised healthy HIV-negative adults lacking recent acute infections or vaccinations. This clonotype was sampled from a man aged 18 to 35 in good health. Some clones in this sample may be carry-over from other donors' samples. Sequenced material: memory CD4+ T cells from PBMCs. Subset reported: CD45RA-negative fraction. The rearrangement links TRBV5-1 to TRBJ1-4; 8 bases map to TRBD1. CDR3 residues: CASSLGQGVTNEKLFF. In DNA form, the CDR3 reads TGCGCCAGCAGCCTCGGACAGGGAGTAACTAATGAAAAACTGTTTTTT. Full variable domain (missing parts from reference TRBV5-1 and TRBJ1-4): KAGVTQTPRYLIKTRGQQVTLSCSPISGHRSVSWYQQTPGQGLQFLFEYFSETQRNKGNFPGRFSGRQFSNSRSEMNVSTLELGDSALYLCASSLGQGVTNEKLFFGSGTQLSVL.